The 23 T cell receptor beta chains below were found in one sample sequenced in a study of CXCR3-negative and CXCR3-positive naive CD8 T cells. The authors made the TRB cDNA libraries by 5' RACE using UMI labels. TCRdb re-called the 5' RACE reads; one entry per CDR3 protein, DNA not given. The table lists about 40,000 distinct CDR3 sequences. The sequencing input was naive CXCR3- CD8+ T cells from blood. Subset described: CD45RO-CCR7+CD27+CD95- naive CD8+ T cells lacking CXCR3 (TNR3-). All receptors derive from a human donor in good health. Some clones in this sample may be carry-over from other donors' samples.

V gene TRBV4-2 combines with J gene TRBJ1-1. This CDR3 has 15 amino acids. In germline, CDR1 is LGHNA, CDR2 YNFKEQ. CDR3 region: CASSQDLGGSTEAFF.

The rearrangement links TRBV7-9 to TRBJ2-7; the D call from TCRdb, TRBD1, cannot be confirmed without DNA. CDR3 length equals 15 residues. From germline, CDR1 is SEHNR and CDR2 FQNEAQ (reference sequence). The CDR3 loop reads CASSRIRGVFYEQYF. Using reference TRBV7-9 and TRBJ2-7 for the parts outside the CDR3, the full variable domain is DTGVSQNPRHKITKRGQNVTFRCDPISEHNRLYWYRQTLGQGPEFLTYFQNEAQLEKSRLLSDRFSAERPKGSFSTLEIQRTEQGDSAMYLCASSRIRGVFYEQYFGPGTRLTVT.

By frequency, this clonotype registers medium-sized. The CDR3 region is CASSHFGDRDTEAFF. The V call is TRBV7-6, the J call TRBJ1-1; the TRBD1 assignment by TCRdb is unverifiable without DNA. This CDR3 is built from 15 residues. Germline values: CDR1 SGHVS, CDR2 FNYEAQ. The full variable domain, with the rest looked up from reference TRBV7-6 and TRBJ1-1, is GAGVSQSPRYKVTKRGQDVALRCDPISGHVSLYWYRQALGQGPEFLTYFNYEAQQDKSGLPNDRFSAERPEGSISTLTIQRTEQRDSAMYRCASSHFGDRDTEAFFGQGTRLTVV.

This rearrangement joins TRBV5-1 to TRBJ2-7; lacking DNA, the TRBD1 call made by TCRdb goes unchecked. This CDR3 spans 14 amino acids. The germline CDR1 and CDR2 sequences are SGHRS and YFSETQ. CDR3 region: CASSLWAYSYEQYF.

The chain employs TRBV7-3 and TRBJ2-3; the D call from TCRdb, TRBD2, cannot be confirmed without DNA. The germline CDR1 and CDR2 sequences are SGHTA and FQGTGA. The CDR3 runs to 15 residues. CDR3 amino acids: CASSSSGGSPDTQYF.

The J gene is TRBJ1-1, the V gene TRBV14; TCRdb lists TRBD1, though no DNA is available to test this call. Looked up from germline, CDR1 is SGHDN and CDR2 is FVKESK. This CDR3 has 13 amino acids. The CDR3 loop is CASSQGQGAGAFF.

CDR3: CSAEVSSYNEQFF. The rearrangement uses TRBV29-1 and TRBJ2-1. The CDR3 runs to 13 residues. Germline CDR1 SQVTM, CDR2 ANQGSEA.

The chain couples TRBV29-1 to TRBJ2-7; TCRdb indicates TRBD2, and absent DNA this call remains unverified. Germline CDR1 SQVTM, CDR2 ANQGSEA. The CDR3 spans 15 residues. CDR3 sequence: CSVGGTSGRRYEQYF.

V gene TRBV5-5 combines with J gene TRBJ2-7. CDR1 SGHKS and CDR2 YYEKEE come from the germline V gene (reference sequence). CDR3 length: 14 residues. The CDR3: CASSVGQDLYEQYF.

The J gene is TRBJ2-2, the V gene TRBV7-8; TCRdb indicates TRBD1, and absent DNA this call remains unverified. CDR3 length: 17 amino acids. Germline V CDR1 and CDR2: SGHVS, FQNEAQ. The CDR3 loop reads CASSLRAVVRGTGELFF.

The chain has TRBV12-5 and TRBJ1-5; lacking DNA, the TRBD1 call made by TCRdb goes unchecked. The CDR3 loop spans 16 amino acids. CDR1 and CDR2 (germline): LGHNT, FRNRAP. CDR3 region: CASGLAPFGVHQPQHF.

The chain has TRBV5-5 and TRBJ1-1. Germline V gene sequence: CDR1 SGHKS, CDR2 YYEKEE (reference sequence). This CDR3 is built from 11 residues. CDR3 amino acids: CASSFGTEAFF.

The genes are TRBV15 and TRBJ2-7; the D gene TCRdb calls, TRBD1, cannot be checked with no DNA. Germline CDR1 reads LNHNV; CDR2 reads YYDKDF (reference sequence). The CDR3 has 15 amino acids. The CDR3: CATSRRTDTTYEQYF.

Measured by frequency, this clonotype is medium-sized. The chain employs TRBV29-1 and TRBJ1-1; the D call from TCRdb, TRBD1, cannot be confirmed without DNA. CDR1 and CDR2 (germline): SQVTM, ANQGSEA. This CDR3 comprises 13 residues. The chain's CDR3 is CSGAPGWGTEAFF.

J is TRBJ2-7 and V is TRBV7-9; TCRdb gives TRBD1 as the D gene, but with no DNA this cannot be confirmed. Germline V CDR1 and CDR2: SEHNR, FQNEAQ (reference sequence). This CDR3 spans 15 amino acids. The CDR3 protein is CASRRYGQGEEEQYF.

This chain connects TRBV12-3 or TRBV12-4 to TRBJ2-1; TCRdb returns TRBD2, unconfirmable since there is no DNA. The CDR3 length is 13 residues. The CDR3 loop is CASRVSTSGEQFF.

V is TRBV20-1 and J is TRBJ2-7; TCRdb indicates TRBD2, and absent DNA this call remains unverified. This CDR3 region has 14 residues. CDR1 and CDR2 (germline): DFQATT, SNEGSKA (reference sequence). The CDR3 region is CSARGTSGVYEQYF.

This CDR3 reads CASSQVGGPGQLSYEQYF. This chain joins TRBV4-3 and TRBJ2-7; with no DNA, the TCRdb D assignment of TRBD1 cannot be verified. There are 18 residues in the CDR3. CDR1 and CDR2 from the germline V gene are LGHNA and YSLEER.

The chain has TRBV6-4 and TRBJ2-3. CDR3 size: 14 residues. Germline V CDR1 and CDR2: MRHNA, SNTAGT. The CDR3 protein is CASSEGLATDTQYF.

The V gene is TRBV7-9, the J gene TRBJ2-7. The CDR3 spans 13 residues. CDR1 and CDR2 from the germline V gene are SEHNR and FQNEAQ (reference sequence). This chain's CDR3 is CASSLGVTYEQYF.

This clonotype is identified as medium-sized (0.01 to 0.1%) from frequency. The genes are TRBV5-1 and TRBJ2-1. The length of the CDR3 is 13 residues. Per germline, CDR1 SGHRS and CDR2 YFSETQ. The CDR3 sequence is CASNRGYNNEQFF.

V gene TRBV6-6 combines with J gene TRBJ1-2; no DNA is available, so the TRBD1 call from TCRdb remains unchecked. The germline V gene has CDR1 MNHNY and CDR2 SVGAGI (reference sequence). The CDR3 runs 15 residues. CDR3 amino acids: CASSYRTGGDYGYTF.

V usage is TRBV6-5 and J usage is TRBJ1-2; TCRdb selects TRBD1, and the lack of DNA leaves this call unchecked. The germline V gene encodes CDR1 MNHEY and CDR2 SVGAGI. CDR3 length: 16 residues. The CDR3 sequence: CASSPSGQALSYGYTF.